The 18 T cell receptor beta chains presented below share a single source sample, sequenced in a study of control samples from healthy donors and cancer patients. This table comes from immunoSEQ multiplex PCR, and its TCRdb copy is limited to in-frame clones, with some not included. The table lists approximately 160,000 clones, 90% to 95% of them singletons, with over 4% in the top ten. Sequencing input: blood. All receptors derive from a woman aged 60-75 years in good health.

V and J are TRBV11-2 and TRBJ1-2; the match to TRBD1 covers 7 bases. The CDR3 length is 15 residues. The germline CDR1 and CDR2 sequences are SGHAT and FQNNGV. With V trimmed by 1 base and J by 6 bases, 8 bases remained unmatched. CDR3 protein: CASSLGWAGGNGYTF. The CDR3 DNA is TGTGCCAGCAGCTTAGGTTGGGCAGGGGGGAATGGCTACACCTTC. Supplemented by reference TRBV11-2 and TRBJ1-2, the full variable domain reads EAGVAQSPRYKIIEKRQSVAFWCNPISGHATLYWYQQILGQGPKLLIQFQNNGVVDDSQLPKDRFSAERLKGVDSTLKIQPAKLEDSAVYLCASSLGWAGGNGYTFGSGTRLTVV.

The rearrangement uses TRBV7-2 and TRBJ2-2, with 9 nucleotides matching TRBD1. The V gene's germline CDR1 is SGHTA and CDR2 FQGNSA. The ends lost 5 bases at V and 4 bases at J; junction bases unmatched: 11. CDR3 length: 17 residues. DNA of the CDR3: TGTGCCAGCAGCCCTAGACGGGACAGGGTGGCCACCGGGGAGCTGTTTTTT. This sequence encodes CASSPRRDRVATGELFF.

This rearrangement joins TRBV2 to TRBJ2-7; D is ambiguous. The CDR3 extends over 10 amino acids. Per germline, CDR1 SNHLY and CDR2 FYNNEI. Trimming pared 5 bases from V and 3 bases from J, leaving 2 bases between. The CDR3 DNA reads as TGTGCCAGCAGTATCTACGAGCAGTACTTC. It translates to CASSIYEQYF.

The CDR3: CAGASTDTQYF. CDR3 nucleotides: TGTGCCGGAGCCAGCACAGATACGCAGTATTTT. The J gene is TRBJ2-3, the V gene TRBV2, with unresolved D. This CDR3 is built from 11 residues. CDR1 is SNHLY, CDR2 FYNNEI, per germline. The V and J ends lost 11 bases and 0 bases respectively, with 6 bases between them.

This clone was seen just once. The chain recombines TRBV7-2 with TRBJ1-2, with a weak D call TRBD1 (6 bases). Trimming stripped 3 bases from V and 4 bases from J, with 12 bases between. The CDR3 runs to 14 residues. The germline V gene encodes CDR1 SGHTA and CDR2 FQGNSA. CDR3 sequence: CASSFIQGSYGYTF. The CDR3 nucleotides read TGTGCCAGCAGCTTTATACAGGGATCCTATGGCTACACCTTC.

J is TRBJ2-7 and V is TRBV9, with 7 bases matching TRBD1. Trimming cost V 2 bases and J 5 bases; bases outside gene matches: 7. This CDR3 has 14 residues. The germline V gene encodes CDR1 SGDLS and CDR2 YYNGEE. This CDR3 is CASSVTGERDEQYF. CDR3 nucleotide sequence: TGTGCCAGCAGCGTTACAGGGGAAAGGGACGAGCAGTACTTC.

The chain recombines TRBV3-1 (or the pseudogene TRBV3-2) with TRBJ1-3, with D possibly being TRBD1 (6 bases). The CDR3 has 14 amino acids. V gave up 3 bases and J gave up 4 bases, with 10 bases separating them. Germline CDR1 and CDR2: LGHDT and YNNKEL (reference sequence). Written as DNA, the CDR3 is TGTGCCAGCAGCCAGGGGGCTGCGGGAAACACCATATATTTT. It specifies CASSQGAAGNTIYF.

The V gene is TRBV5-4, the J gene TRBJ2-5, with 8 bases that match TRBD1. CDR1 and CDR2 (germline): SGHNT, YYREEE (reference sequence). The CDR3 has 14 amino acids. V was pared by 4 bases and J by 5 bases, with 7 bases of the junction left unmatched. The CDR3 DNA sequence: TGTGCCAGCAGCCCGCCGGACAGGGCGGAGACCCAGTACTTC. Protein product: CASSPPDRAETQYF.

Notes on this clone: An end of the junction differs from the germline gene, which may be a read error. J is TRBJ2-7 and V is TRBV11-2; 10 nucleotides line up with TRBD1. CDR1 is SGHAT and CDR2 is FQNNGV in the germline V gene. This CDR3 region has 13 residues. The CDR3 nucleotides are TGTGCCAGCAGCTTAGTCCAGACAGGGGGCAGGAACTTC. Amino acid sequence: CASSLVQTGGRNF.

The rearrangement joins TRBV19 to TRBJ1-4; 10 bases line up with TRBD1. This CDR3 is built from 17 residues. Trimming cost V 1 base and J 8 bases; bases outside gene matches: 10. Per germline, CDR1 LNHDA and CDR2 SQIVND (reference sequence). CDR3 region: CASSIALGGTGAEKLFF. Here the CDR3 DNA reads TGTGCCAGTAGTATAGCTCTAGGCGGGACAGGGGCCGAAAAACTGTTTTTT.

This chain links TRBV19 with TRBJ2-1, with 8 bases lining up with TRBD1. The CDR3 runs 11 residues. Trimming cost V 6 bases and J 15 bases; bases outside gene matches: 7. Germline CDR1 reads LNHDA; CDR2 reads SQIVND (reference sequence). CDR3 in DNA: TGTGCCAGTAGAAACAGGGGGATTGGGTTCTTC. Translated: CASRNRGIGFF.

The J gene is TRBJ1-2, the V gene TRBV6-2 or TRBV6-3; 7 bases align to TRBD1. The CDR3 runs to 14 residues. V lost 5 bases, J lost 3 bases, and 6 bases stayed unmatched. The germline V gene has CDR1 MNHEY and CDR2 SVGEGT. CDR3 region: CASSEDRIDYGYTF. The CDR3 DNA follows: TGTGCCAGCAGTGAGGACAGGATCGACTATGGCTACACCTTC.

The V and J genes are TRBV5-1 and TRBJ2-7; D remains ambiguous. Trimming took off 1 base at V and 2 bases at J, with 13 bases between the two ends. This CDR3 has 15 residues. Germline V gene data show CDR1 as SGHRS and CDR2 as YFSETQ. The DNA of the CDR3 is TGCGCCAGCAGCTTGAGTCCCACCCAAGCCTACGAGCAGTACTTC. It yields the protein CASSLSPTQAYEQYF.

The V gene is TRBV14, the J gene TRBJ1-4; D remains ambiguous. Deletions cut 4 bases from V and 7 bases from J, with 10 bases between. This CDR3 region has 13 residues. CDR1 is SGHDN, CDR2 FVKESK, per germline. CDR3 DNA: TGTGCCAGCAGCCCTGATCAACCTGAAAAACTGTTTTTT. Protein product: CASSPDQPEKLFF. Using reference TRBV14 and TRBJ1-4 for the parts outside the CDR3, the full variable domain is EAGVTQFPSHSVIEKGQTVTLRCDPISGHDNLYWYRRVMGKEIKFLLHFVKESKQDESGMPNNRFLAERTGGTYSTLKVQPAELEDSGVYFCASSPDQPEKLFFGSGTQLSVL.

The chain uses TRBV6-5 and TRBJ2-5; perhaps TRBD2 as D (7 bases). The germline CDR1 and CDR2 sequences are MNHEY and SVGAGI. CDR3 size: 15 residues. With 2 bases removed from V and 5 bases from J, the gap between germline ends came to 15 bases. As DNA, the CDR3 is TGTGCCAGCAGTTACGAAGGGGGGGCAGCCGAGACCCAGTACTTC. Translated, it gives CASSYEGGAAETQYF.

This clone was observed once. The chain has TRBV5-5 and TRBJ1-6, with D unresolved. Germline V lookup: CDR1 SGHKS, CDR2 YYEKEE (reference sequence). Trimming removed 1 base from V and 8 bases from J, with 19 bases in between. This CDR3 region has 17 residues. DNA for the CDR3: TGTGCCAGCAGCTTGAATGTTTTAGTACAGATGGATTCACCCCTCCACTTT. Protein sequence: CASSLNVLVQMDSPLHF. Variable domain in full (rest from reference TRBV5-5 and TRBJ1-6): DAGVTQSPTHLIKTRGQQVTLRCSPISGHKSVSWYQQVLGQGPQFIFQYYEKEERGRGNFPDRFSARQFPNYSSELNVNALLLGDSALYLCASSLNVLVQMDSPLHFGNGTRLTVT.

The chain combines TRBV18 with TRBJ1-2; the D gene is possibly TRBD1 (5 bases). V lost 1 base, J lost 8 bases, and 14 bases lay in between. Looked up from germline, CDR1 is KGHSH and CDR2 is LQKENI. The CDR3 sequence is 14 residues long. The CDR3 here is CASSPRSGTEGYTF. DNA for the CDR3: TGTGCCAGCTCACCACGCTCCGGGACGGAAGGCTACACCTTC.

The chain couples TRBV6-5 to TRBJ1-3; 8 nucleotides agree with TRBD1. From germline, CDR1 is MNHEY and CDR2 SVGAGI. The CDR3 is 16 amino acids. V shed 3 bases, J shed 0 bases, and the junction held 4 bases outside the gene matches. This chain's CDR3 is CASSYRTGFSGNTIYF. In nucleotides, the CDR3 is TGTGCCAGCAGTTATCGGACAGGGTTCTCTGGAAACACCATATATTTT.